This T cell receptor (beta chain) was identified during a study of blood T cell repertoires in COVID-19. About the study: Sources were T cells, B-cell-depleted T cells, or PBMCs; the material itself was cDNA or gDNA.

Patients in Seattle were enrolled during active infection, then followed longitudinally. How the authors handled the data: Counts of nucleated cells, estimated from reference gene primer amplification, were obtained. Profiling relied on immunoSEQ multiplex PCR, and the TCRdb table lists in-frame clones only, not all of them. Clonal size and the V and J genes are those of that table, whereas D and trimming came from the DNA. The repertoire includes 170,000 or so clones, more than 85% of them detected once, and 0.58% sits in the top ten. CDR3 length equals 12 residues. CDR1 and CDR2 from the germline V gene are GTSNPN and SVGIG (reference sequence). Trimming removed 1 base from V and 2 bases from J, with 5 bases in between.

This chain links TRBV30 with TRBJ1-2, with D unclear. The sequencing sample was made of peripheral blood. The clonotype comes from a man between 60 and 75 years old with COVID-19, enrolled during active disease. The CDR3 loop reads CAWSGRNYGYTF. The DNA of the CDR3 is TGTGCCTGGAGTGGCAGGAACTATGGCTACACCTTC.